The clone carrying this TCR beta chain came up many times. TCRdb reprocessed the RACE reads via MiXCR and lists one record per CDR3 protein. The data show about 99,000 distinct CDR3 sequences, around 12% seen once. The junction had 5 bases not matched to a gene; V was cut back by 4 bases and J by 2 bases. The CDR3 has 15 residues. CDR1 and CDR2 (germline): MNHEY, SVGAGI. Time point in this sample: patch test 1, 2 weeks after DPC sensitization. Treatment denoted: therapeutic diphenylcyclopropenone sensitization with weekly scalp DPC. This sample was taken from a study of human T cells and chemical hapten exposure.

The TCR originated in a middle-aged woman with alopecia areata. Some clones in this sample may be carry-over from other donors' samples. Sequenced material: whole blood, taken in connection with sensitization to the hapten diphenylcyclopropenone (DPC). The chain recombines TRBV6-5 with TRBJ1-3, with 7 positions matching TRBD1. CDR3 sequence (DNA): TGTGCCAGCAGTTCGGGACAGAGACCTGGAAACACCATATATTTT. Residues: CASSSGQRPGNTIYF.